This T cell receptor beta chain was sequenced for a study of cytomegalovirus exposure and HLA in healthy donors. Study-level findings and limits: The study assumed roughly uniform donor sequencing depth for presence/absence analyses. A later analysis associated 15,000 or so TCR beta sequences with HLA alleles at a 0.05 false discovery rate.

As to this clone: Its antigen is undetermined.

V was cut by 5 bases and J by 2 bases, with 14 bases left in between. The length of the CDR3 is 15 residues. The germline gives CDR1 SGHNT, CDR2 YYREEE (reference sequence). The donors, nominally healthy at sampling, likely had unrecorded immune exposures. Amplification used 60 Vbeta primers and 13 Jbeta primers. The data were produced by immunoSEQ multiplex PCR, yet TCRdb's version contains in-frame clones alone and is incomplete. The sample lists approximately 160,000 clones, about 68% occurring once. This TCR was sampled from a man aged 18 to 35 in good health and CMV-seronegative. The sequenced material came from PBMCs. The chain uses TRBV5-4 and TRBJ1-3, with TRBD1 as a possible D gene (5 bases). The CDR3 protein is CASSLWGGAGNTIYF. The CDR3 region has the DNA TGTGCCAGCAGTTTATGGGGAGGGGCTGGAAACACCATATATTTT.